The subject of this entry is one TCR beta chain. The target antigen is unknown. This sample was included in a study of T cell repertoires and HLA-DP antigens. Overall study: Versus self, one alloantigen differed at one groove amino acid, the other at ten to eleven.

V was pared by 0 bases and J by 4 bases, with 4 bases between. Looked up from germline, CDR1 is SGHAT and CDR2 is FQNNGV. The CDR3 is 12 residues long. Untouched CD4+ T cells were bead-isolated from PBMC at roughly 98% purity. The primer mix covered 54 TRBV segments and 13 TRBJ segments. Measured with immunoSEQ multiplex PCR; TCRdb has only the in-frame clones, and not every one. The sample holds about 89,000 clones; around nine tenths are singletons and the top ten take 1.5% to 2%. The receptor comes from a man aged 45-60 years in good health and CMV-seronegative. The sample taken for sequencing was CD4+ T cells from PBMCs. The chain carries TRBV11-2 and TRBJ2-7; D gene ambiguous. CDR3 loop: CASSLDPYEQYF. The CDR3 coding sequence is TGTGCCAGCAGCTTAGATCCTTACGAGCAGTACTTC.